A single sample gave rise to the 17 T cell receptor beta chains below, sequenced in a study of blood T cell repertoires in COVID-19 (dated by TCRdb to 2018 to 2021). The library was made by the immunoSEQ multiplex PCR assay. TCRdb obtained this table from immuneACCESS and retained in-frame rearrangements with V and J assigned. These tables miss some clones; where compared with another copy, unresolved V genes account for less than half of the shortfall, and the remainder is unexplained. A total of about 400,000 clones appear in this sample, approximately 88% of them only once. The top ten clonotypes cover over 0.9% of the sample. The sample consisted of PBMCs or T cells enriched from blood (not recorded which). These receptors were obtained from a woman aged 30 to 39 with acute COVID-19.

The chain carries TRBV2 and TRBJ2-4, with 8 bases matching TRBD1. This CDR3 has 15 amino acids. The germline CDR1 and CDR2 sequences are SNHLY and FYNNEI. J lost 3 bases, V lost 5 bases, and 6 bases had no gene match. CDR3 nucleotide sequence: TGTGCCAGCAGTACAGGGGGATTGGTCAAAAACATTCAGTACTTC. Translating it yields CASSTGGLVKNIQYF. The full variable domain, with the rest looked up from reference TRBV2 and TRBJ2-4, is EPEVTQTPSHQVTQMGQEVILRCVPISNHLYFYWYRQILGQKVEFLVSFYNNEISEKSEIFDDQFSVERPDGSNFTLKIRSTKLEDSAMYFCASSTGGLVKNIQYFGAGTRLSVL.

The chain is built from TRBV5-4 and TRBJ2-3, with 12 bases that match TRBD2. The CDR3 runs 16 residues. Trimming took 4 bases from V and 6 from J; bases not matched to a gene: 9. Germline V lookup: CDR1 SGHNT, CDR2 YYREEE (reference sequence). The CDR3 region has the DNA TGTGCCAGCAGCGAGACTAGCGGGAGATCGGGCGATACGCAGTATTTT. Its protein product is CASSETSGRSGDTQYF. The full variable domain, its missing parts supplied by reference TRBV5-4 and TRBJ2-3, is ETGVTQSPTHLIKTRGQQVTLRCSSQSGHNTVSWYQQALGQGPQFIFQYYREEENGRGNFPPRFSGLQFPNYSSELNVNALELDDSALYLCASSETSGRSGDTQYFGPGTRLTVL.

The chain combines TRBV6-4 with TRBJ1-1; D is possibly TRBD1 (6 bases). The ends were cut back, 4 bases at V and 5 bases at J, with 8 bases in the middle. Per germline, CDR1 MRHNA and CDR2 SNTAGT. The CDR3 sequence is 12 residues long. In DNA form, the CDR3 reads TGTGCCAGCAGTGCCACAGGGACTGAAGCTTTCTTT. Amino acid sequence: CASSATGTEAFF.

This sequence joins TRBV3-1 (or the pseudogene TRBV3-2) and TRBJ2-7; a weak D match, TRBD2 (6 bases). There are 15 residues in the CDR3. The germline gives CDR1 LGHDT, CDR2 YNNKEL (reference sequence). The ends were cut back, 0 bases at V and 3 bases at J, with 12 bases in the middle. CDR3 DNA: TGTGCCAGCAGCCAAGATTCTCCGGGGGACTACGAGCAGTACTTC. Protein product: CASSQDSPGDYEQYF.

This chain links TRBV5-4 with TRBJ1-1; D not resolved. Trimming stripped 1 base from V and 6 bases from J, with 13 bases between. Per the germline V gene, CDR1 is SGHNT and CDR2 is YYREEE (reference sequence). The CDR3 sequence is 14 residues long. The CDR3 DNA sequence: TGTGCCAGCAGCTTGCAAGGGAGTCGGGCTGAAGCTTTCTTT. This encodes CASSLQGSRAEAFF. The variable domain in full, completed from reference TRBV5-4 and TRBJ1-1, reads ETGVTQSPTHLIKTRGQQVTLRCSSQSGHNTVSWYQQALGQGPQFIFQYYREEENGRGNFPPRFSGLQFPNYSSELNVNALELDDSALYLCASSLQGSRAEAFFGQGTRLTVV.

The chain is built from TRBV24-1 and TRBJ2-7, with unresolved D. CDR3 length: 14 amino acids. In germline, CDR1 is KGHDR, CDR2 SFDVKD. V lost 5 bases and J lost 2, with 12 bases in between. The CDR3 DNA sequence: TGTGCCACCAGTGCCTCAGGTTACCCCTACGAGCAGTACTTC. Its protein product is CATSASGYPYEQYF.

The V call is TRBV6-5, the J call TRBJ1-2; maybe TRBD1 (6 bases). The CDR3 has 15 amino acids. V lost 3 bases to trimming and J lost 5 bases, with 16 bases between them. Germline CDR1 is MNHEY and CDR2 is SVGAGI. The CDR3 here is CASSYTGGELYGYTF. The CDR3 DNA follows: TGTGCCAGCAGTTATACGGGGGGCGAGTTATATGGCTACACCTTC.

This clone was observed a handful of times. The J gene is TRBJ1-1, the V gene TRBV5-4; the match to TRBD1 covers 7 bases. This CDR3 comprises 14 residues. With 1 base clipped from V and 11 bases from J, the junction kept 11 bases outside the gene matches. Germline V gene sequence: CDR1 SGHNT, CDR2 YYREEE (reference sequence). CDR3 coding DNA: TGTGCCAGCAGCTTGAGAGGGGGCGAATTGGGGGCTTTCTTT. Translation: CASSLRGGELGAFF. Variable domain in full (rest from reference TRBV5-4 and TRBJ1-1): ETGVTQSPTHLIKTRGQQVTLRCSSQSGHNTVSWYQQALGQGPQFIFQYYREEENGRGNFPPRFSGLQFPNYSSELNVNALELDDSALYLCASSLRGGELGAFFGQGTRLTVV.

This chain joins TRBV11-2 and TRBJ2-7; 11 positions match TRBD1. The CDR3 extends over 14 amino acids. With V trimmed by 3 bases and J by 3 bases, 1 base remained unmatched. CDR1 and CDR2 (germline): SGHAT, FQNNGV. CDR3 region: CASSLGTGGYEQYF. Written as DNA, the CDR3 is TGTGCCAGCAGCTTGGGGACAGGGGGCTACGAGCAGTACTTC.

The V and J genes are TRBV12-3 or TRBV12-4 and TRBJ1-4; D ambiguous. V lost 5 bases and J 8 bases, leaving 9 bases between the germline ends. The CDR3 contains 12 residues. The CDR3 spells CASSLTREKLFF. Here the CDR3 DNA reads TGTGCCAGCAGTCTAACCCGGGAAAAACTGTTTTTT.

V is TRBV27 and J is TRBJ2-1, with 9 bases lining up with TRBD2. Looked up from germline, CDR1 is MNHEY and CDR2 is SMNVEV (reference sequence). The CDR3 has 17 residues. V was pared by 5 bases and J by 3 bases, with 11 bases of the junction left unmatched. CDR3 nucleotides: TGTGCCAGCAGTGGATTAGCGGGGGAGCCGGGCTACAATGAGCAGTTCTTC. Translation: CASSGLAGEPGYNEQFF.

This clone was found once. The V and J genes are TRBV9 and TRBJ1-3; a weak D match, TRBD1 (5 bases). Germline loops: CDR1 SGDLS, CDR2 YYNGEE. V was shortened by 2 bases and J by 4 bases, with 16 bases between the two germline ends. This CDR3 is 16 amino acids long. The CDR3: CASSVGPQGAGNTIYF. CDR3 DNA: TGTGCCAGCAGCGTCGGGCCCCAGGGTGCGGGAAACACCATATATTTT.

CDR3 DNA: TGTGCCGGGACTAGGACGGTAGAAGCTTTCTTT. Translation gives CAGTRTVEAFF. V and J are TRBV7-3 and TRBJ1-1, with TRBD1 as a possible D gene (5 bases). The germline V gene has CDR1 SGHTA and CDR2 FQGTGA. CDR3 size: 11 residues. V gave up 11 bases and J gave up 8 bases, with 15 bases separating them.

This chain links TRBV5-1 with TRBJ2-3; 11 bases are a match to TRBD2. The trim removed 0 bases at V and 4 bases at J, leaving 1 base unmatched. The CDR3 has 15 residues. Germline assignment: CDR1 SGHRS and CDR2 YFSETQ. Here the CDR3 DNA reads TGCGCCAGCAGCTTGGTTAGCGGGGGGGCAGATACGCAGTATTTT. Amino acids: CASSLVSGGADTQYF. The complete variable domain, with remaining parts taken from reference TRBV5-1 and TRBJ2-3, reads KAGVTQTPRYLIKTRGQQVTLSCSPISGHRSVSWYQQTPGQGLQFLFEYFSETQRNKGNFPGRFSGRQFSNSRSEMNVSTLELGDSALYLCASSLVSGGADTQYFGPGTRLTVL.

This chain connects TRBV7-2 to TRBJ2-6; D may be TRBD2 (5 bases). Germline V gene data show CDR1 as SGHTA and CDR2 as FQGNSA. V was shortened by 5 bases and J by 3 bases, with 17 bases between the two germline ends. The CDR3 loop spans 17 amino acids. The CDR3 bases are TGTGCCAGCAGCGTTACAGTCAGGAGCGGTGGGGCCAACGTCCTGACTTTC. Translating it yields CASSVTVRSGGANVLTF. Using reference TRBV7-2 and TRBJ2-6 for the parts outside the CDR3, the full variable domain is GAGVSQSPSNKVTEKGKDVELRCDPISGHTALYWYRQSLGQGLEFLIYFQGNSAPDKSGLPSDRFSAERTGGSVSTLTIQRTQQEDSAVYLCASSVTVRSGGANVLTFGAGSRLTVL.

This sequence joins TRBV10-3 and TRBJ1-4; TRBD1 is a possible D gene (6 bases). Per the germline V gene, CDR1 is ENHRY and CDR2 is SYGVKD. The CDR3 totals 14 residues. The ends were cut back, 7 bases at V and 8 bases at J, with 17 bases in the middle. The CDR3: CAINGRQEPEKLFF. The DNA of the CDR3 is TGTGCCATCAATGGACGACAGGAACCCGAAAAACTGTTTTTT.

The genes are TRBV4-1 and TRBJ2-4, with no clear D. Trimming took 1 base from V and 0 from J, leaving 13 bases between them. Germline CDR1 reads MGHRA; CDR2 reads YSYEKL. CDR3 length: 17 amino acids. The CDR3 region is CASSQVPGSLAKNIQYF. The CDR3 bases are TGCGCCAGCAGCCAAGTACCGGGTTCCCTAGCCAAAAACATTCAGTACTTC.